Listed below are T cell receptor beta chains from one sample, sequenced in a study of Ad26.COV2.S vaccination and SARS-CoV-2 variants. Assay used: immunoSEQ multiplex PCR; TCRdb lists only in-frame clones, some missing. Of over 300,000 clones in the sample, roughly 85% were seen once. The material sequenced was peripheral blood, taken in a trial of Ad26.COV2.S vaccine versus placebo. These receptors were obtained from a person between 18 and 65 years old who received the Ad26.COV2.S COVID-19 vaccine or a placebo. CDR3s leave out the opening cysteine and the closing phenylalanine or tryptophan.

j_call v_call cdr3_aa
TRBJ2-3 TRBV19 ASIQRSTDTQY
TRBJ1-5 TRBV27 ASSPGQGRGNQPQH
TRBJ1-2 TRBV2 ASSLLRQATNYGYT
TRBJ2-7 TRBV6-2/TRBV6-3 ASSSGGLDEQY
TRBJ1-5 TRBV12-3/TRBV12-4 ASSLAGHQPQH
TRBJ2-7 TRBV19 ASSITSGIRPHEQY
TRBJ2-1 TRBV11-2 ASSRITSTLNNEQF
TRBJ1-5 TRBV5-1 ASSLRGGDYQPQH
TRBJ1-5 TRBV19 ASSITDRGLNQPQH
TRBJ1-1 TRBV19 ASSMGPGGGGTEAF
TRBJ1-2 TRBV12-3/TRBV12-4 ASSKGAHYGYT
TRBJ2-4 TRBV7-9 AFDASENIQY
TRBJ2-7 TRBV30 AWDRGYEQY
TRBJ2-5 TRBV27 ASSPLPGQLETQY
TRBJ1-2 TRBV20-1 SALTGEGYT
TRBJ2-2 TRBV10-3 AIGFGNTGELF
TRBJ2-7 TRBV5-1 ASSLAPTGQGNYEQY
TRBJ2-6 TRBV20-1 SASNTPVGANVLT
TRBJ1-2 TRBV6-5 AARGQGYGYT
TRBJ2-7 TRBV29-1 SVWTGSYEQY
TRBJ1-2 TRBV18 ASSPQQGQGANGYT
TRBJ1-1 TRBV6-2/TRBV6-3 ASSYRGQAEAF
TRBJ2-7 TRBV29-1 SVDWGLDEQY
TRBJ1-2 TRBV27 ASSFGGQPYGYT
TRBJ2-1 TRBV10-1 ASSLTSSSYNEQF
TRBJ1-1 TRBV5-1 ASSLSPGTEAF
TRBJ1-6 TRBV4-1 ASSQINSPLH
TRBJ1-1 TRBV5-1 ASSIEMNTEAF
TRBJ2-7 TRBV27 ASSFGLAGTYEQY
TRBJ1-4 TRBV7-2 ASSGGTGVSGLF